This TCR beta chain was sequenced for a study of blood T cell repertoires in COVID-19 (dated by TCRdb to 2020 to 2022). About the study as a whole: Collaborator samples came from the United States, Italy and Spain and covered acute and convalescent phases of COVID-19. Subjects who had been exposed to COVID-19, were actively infected with it, or had recovered from it provided the deeply sampled blood TCRbeta repertoires that made up the dataset. The samples were drawn from two sources: the first 160 participants of the ongoing ImmuneRACE study, and 950 to 1,500 subjects contributed by 6 global collaborators. The prospective study material was composed of cDNA or gDNA derived from T cells, B-cell-depleted T cells, or PBMCs. Where available, HLA class I and class II types were obtained from metadata supplied by the sample provider rather than from assay-based typing. The repertoires were released in a freely available public database meant as a resource for research on the immune response to SARS-CoV-2. Sample metadata almost always included a de-identified subject ID, COVID-19 status, age in years and sex. Study-wide conclusions, independent of this receptor: The quantity of clinical and demographic metadata differed by source and by participant and was supplied without curation.

Collaborating institutions collected whole blood in K2EDTA tubes following their own protocols. Collaborator samples were shipped for TCRbeta analysis as frozen whole blood, isolated PBMCs, or DNA extracted from either sample type. With respect to this clone: Its antigen target is currently unknown. No much larger clone exists at a distance of one base, and base qualities are not known.

Germline trimming amounts to 5 bases on V and 5 bases on J, with 6 as the count of junction bases outside the gene matches. From cysteine to phenylalanine, the CDR3 is 15 amino acids long. Of all the DNA, just the CDR3 is kept, 45 bases in frame from base 1. CDR1 and CDR2 were assigned from the germline V gene as MNHEY and SVGEGT. The immunoSEQ Assay, a bias-controlled multiplex PCR, was used to amplify TCRbeta CDR3 regions from genomic DNA. The source study handled its data this way. Nucleated cell counts per sample were estimated from amplification of reference gene primers within the assay. To quantify the absolute abundance of each unique TCRbeta CDR3 rearrangement, sequence reads were collapsed and filtered. For each sample, productive Simpson clonality was calculated as the square root of Simpson's diversity index over productive rearrangements. TCRdb mirrors the immuneACCESS table, restricted to in-frame sequences. Some clones are absent from its copies; in checked studies, under half trace to an unresolved V gene, and the reason for the others is unknown. V and J calls and clone size are copied from that table; D and trimming were computed from the DNA. The sample has roughly 190,000 clones on record, about 90% of them singletons. In total, the top ten clones hold roughly 21% of the sample.

The sequence came from a man aged 55 to 70 with active or convalescent COVID-19. Sequencing used peripheral blood. The V and J segments used are TRBV6-2 or TRBV6-3 and TRBJ2-7; 13 bases in the middle match TRBD2. The DNA sequence follows: TGTGCCAGCAGTACCAGACTAGCGGGGGGTCACGAGCAGTACTTC. Its product reads: CASSTRLAGGHEQYF.